This T cell receptor beta chain was captured by sequencing in a study of shared clonotypes between healthy human individuals (dated by TCRdb to the early 2020s). At the level of the whole study: A couple of women and a few men aged 18 to 49 years were included in the cohort. For each donor, three plates each were used for CD4 naive and CD4 memory, two plates were used for CD8 naive, and one plate was used for CD8 memory. Blood TCR repertoires of roughly five healthy adults were deeply sequenced to estimate repertoire size and the extent of clonotype sharing between individuals. Libraries were prepared and TCR repertoires were sequenced by different laboratories using diverse techniques, in order to increase sequencing depth and limit assay-specific biases. Per donor, leukapheresis produced somewhere between about 0.94 and 9 billion PBMCs. Findings and caveats that apply to the study as a whole: Pairwise subsampling indicated that sequencing depth was expected to affect the degree of clonotype sharing among donors. Sharing across several donors was observed for around 5% of naive CD4, about 4% of naive CD8, around 2.5% of memory CD4, and over 0.3% of memory CD8 clonotypes. The genetic and exposure-history diversity represented was limited by the small number of donors. Only blood was sampled, and tissue TCR repertoires likely differ from those in blood. Larger estimated clonotype richness was generally found for naive subsets than for memory subsets. Compared with non-shared clonotypes, the clonotypes found in all four sorted-subset donors had higher generation probabilities. Incomplete sequencing was indicated by rarefaction of sorted-subset datasets, despite the large sequencing depth.

V loses 4 bases at its end and J loses 5 bases; junction bases beyond the gene matches: 13. The CDR3, from cysteine to phenylalanine, totals 17 residues. The sequence is cut down to CDR3 DNA, 51 bases in frame from base 1. CDR1 is given as PRHDT and CDR2 as FYEKMQ, both from the germline V gene (reference sequence). For this clone: Its antigen is unknown. The input lacks base qualities; no much larger clone sits a single base away.

Donors were healthy HIV-negative adults with no recently reported acute infections or vaccinations. Every donor was a Caucasian adult residing in Nashville, Tennessee, USA. CD4+ T cells were enriched by magnetic negative selection; naive cells were then positively selected on CD45RA, and the negative fraction formed the memory subset. Blood was collected by leukapheresis, and PBMCs were isolated by Ficoll-Histopaque density gradient centrifugation and then cryopreserved in liquid nitrogen vapor phase. Purity and quantity of every magnetically sorted T cell population were checked by analytical flow cytometry. From each sorted fraction, genomic DNA was isolated and quantified by UV absorbance on a Nanodrop 2000c. Using the deep immunoSEQ assay, TCR CDR3 regions were amplified from genomic DNA by multiplex PCR. Genomic DNA extracted from each cell subset was distributed evenly over all wells of several immunoSEQ 96-well plates, and each plate served as one replicate. For sorted subsets, about 200 ng genomic DNA, equal to about 30,000 T cell genomes, was loaded into each replicate PCR. Purified libraries were measured with a Qubit 3.0 fluorometer, size-checked on a Bioanalyzer 2100, and measured again with the KAPA Library Quantification kit. Each immunoSEQ 96-well plate was sequenced on its own single-read 150-cycle Illumina NextSeq 550 flow cell. The authors' analysis ran thus. Because the immunoSEQ output held only junctional sequences and lacked quality scores, the filtering could not match the filtering applied to full-length reads. Sequences were annotated with PyIR, a Python wrapper for IgBLAST v1.9, using IMGT germline references to assign V/J genes and CDR3. Reads were filtered out if the reads had weak V/J assignments (E-value above 1e-6), no CDR3, stop codons, out-of-frame junctions, or ambiguous translated residues. A V3J clonotype was defined by an identical inferred V gene, J gene, and CDR3 amino acid sequence. Percentage overlap between repertoires was computed as shared unique clonotypes divided by the size of the smaller repertoire. Repertoire richness was assessed with RTK rarefaction, the Chao1 estimator, and Recon v2.1 estimates of unobserved clonotypes. Generation probabilities were computed with OLGA for all TCRbeta clonotypes obtained by the gDNA method from a few donors. TCRdb's version of the immuneACCESS table is confined to in-frame rearrangements and falls short of the full clone set. An unresolved V gene accounts for under half of the shortfall where checked; the remainder is of unknown origin. That table gives V, J and clone size, and the DNA gave D and trimming. The sample includes fewer than 1.8 million clones, with around 98.5% observed a single time. About 0.35% of the sample goes to the ten largest clones.

This chain is built from TRBV13 and TRBJ2-3; the central 9 bases match TRBD2. The sequenced sample consisted of naive CD4+ T cells sorted from blood. According to the study, the label for this sample's cell subset or site signals: CD45RA+ positively selected. The TCR was taken from a man aged 30 to 45 in good health. This receptor has the CDR3 CASSSPPLAGGGDTQYF. The nucleotides read TGTGCCAGCAGCTCCCCTCCCTTGGCGGGAGGGGGAGATACGCAGTATTTT.